These T cell receptor beta chains were read from a single sample in a study of blood T cell repertoires in COVID-19. Libraries were prepared by immunoSEQ multiplex PCR; TCRdb keeps only in-frame clonotypes and omits some of them. In the table there are about 92,000 clones, around 85% of which are singletons. Specimen: peripheral blood. All receptors come from an elderly man with acute or convalescent COVID-19. The conserved cysteine and the conserved F or W are not part of the CDR3 here. A D gene is named only where the DNA matches it firmly. The size entry is marked missing in some rows and otherwise reads once, few, many or a size class.

j_gene,d_gene,v_gene,abundance,CDR3aa
TRBJ1-5,-,TRBV12-3/TRBV12-4,few,ASSSWTSQH
TRBJ1-2,-,TRBV28,-,ATGIIGYGYT
TRBJ2-7,TRBD2,TRBV11-2,-,ASSLSSGGLYEQY
TRBJ2-1,-,TRBV19,-,ASSRTGSNNEQF
TRBJ1-1,TRBD1,TRBV4-1,-,ASSQHPGTVNTEAF
TRBJ2-7,TRBD1,TRBV6-5,-,ASTGDRGRYEQY
TRBJ2-1,-,TRBV30,-,AWRAIDSSDNEQF
TRBJ2-4,-,TRBV5-1,-,ASSLAKRSGSSGNIQY
TRBJ2-3,TRBD2,TRBV2,-,AILAGGRLDTQY
TRBJ2-5,TRBD2,TRBV27,-,ASSGRRSGRGETQY
TRBJ1-2,-,TRBV28,few,ASGDTTNYGYT
TRBJ2-6,-,TRBV6-5,-,ASTSKPSGANVLT
TRBJ2-1,-,TRBV24-1,-,ATSDRGFTYNEQF
TRBJ1-4,-,TRBV19,few,ASKKGDATNEKLF
TRBJ1-4,-,TRBV7-3,-,ASSPRGGTNEKLF
TRBJ2-7,-,TRBV28,-,ASSPHLAYEQY
TRBJ1-4,-,TRBV5-1,-,ASSLMPGTNEKLF
TRBJ1-4,-,TRBV27,once,ASSVGSGRNEKLF
TRBJ2-6,-,TRBV14,-,ASSVPGIRGANVLT
TRBJ2-3,TRBD2,TRBV4-1,-,ASSPEKTSGNTDTQY
TRBJ2-1,TRBD2,TRBV6-5,-,ASSYLAGGENEQF
TRBJ2-1,-,TRBV7-3,-,ASSFGGQSNEQF
TRBJ1-2,-,TRBV7-9,-,ASSLVPGGYGYT